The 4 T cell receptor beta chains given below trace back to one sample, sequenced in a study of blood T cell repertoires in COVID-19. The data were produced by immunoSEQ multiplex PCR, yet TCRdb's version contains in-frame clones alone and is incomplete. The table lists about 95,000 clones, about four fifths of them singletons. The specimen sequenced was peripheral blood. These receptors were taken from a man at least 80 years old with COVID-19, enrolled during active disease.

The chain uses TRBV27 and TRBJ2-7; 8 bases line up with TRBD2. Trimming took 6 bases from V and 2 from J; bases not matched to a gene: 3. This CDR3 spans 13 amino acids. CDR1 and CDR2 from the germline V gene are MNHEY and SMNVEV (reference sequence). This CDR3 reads CASSPTSAYEQYF. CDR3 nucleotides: TGTGCCAGCAGCCCGACTAGCGCCTACGAGCAGTACTTC.

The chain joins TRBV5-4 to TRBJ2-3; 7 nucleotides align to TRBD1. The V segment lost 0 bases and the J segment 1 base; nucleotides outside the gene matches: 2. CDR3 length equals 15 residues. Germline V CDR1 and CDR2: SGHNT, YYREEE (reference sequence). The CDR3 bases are TGTGCCAGCAGCTTGGATGGACAGGGCACAGATACGCAGTATTTT. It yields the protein CASSLDGQGTDTQYF.

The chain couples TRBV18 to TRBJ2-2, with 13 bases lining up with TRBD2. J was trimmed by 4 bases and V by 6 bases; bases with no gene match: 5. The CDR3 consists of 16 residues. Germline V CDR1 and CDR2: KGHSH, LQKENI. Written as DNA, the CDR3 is TGTGCCAGCTCCGCGGGACTAGCGGGGCCCACCGGGGAGCTGTTTTTT. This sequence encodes CASSAGLAGPTGELFF.

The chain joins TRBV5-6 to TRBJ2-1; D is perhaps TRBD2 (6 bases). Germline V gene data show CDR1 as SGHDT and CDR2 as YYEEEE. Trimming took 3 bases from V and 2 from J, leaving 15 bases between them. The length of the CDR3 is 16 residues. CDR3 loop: CASSYDSGVPYNEQFF. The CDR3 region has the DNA TGTGCCAGCAGCTACGACTCGGGGGTGCCCTACAATGAGCAGTTCTTC.